A selection of T cell receptor beta chains follows, all from one sample in a study of blood T cells in healthy people across ages. Via MiXCR, TCRdb re-called the 5' RACE reads, giving one row per CDR3 protein. The table has about 720,000 distinct CDR3 sequences, approximately 22% seen once. What was sequenced was blood. These receptor sequences come from an older man in good health. CDR3s include the opening cysteine and the closing phenylalanine or tryptophan. The order of the fields is J gene, V gene, D gene, clone size, CDR3 protein, CDR3 DNA. The D gene is left open where the match is weak. Size is stated for part of the rows, as once, few or many counts, or as a class when the clone is expanded.

TRBJ2-1	TRBV25-1	-	-	CASSDIMRGNEQFF	TGTGCCAGCAGTGATATTATGCGGGGTAATGAGCAGTTCTTC
TRBJ2-3	TRBV5-1	-	many	CASSFGGFTDTQYF	TGCGCCAGCAGCTTCGGAGGTTTCACAGATACGCAGTATTTT
TRBJ2-5	TRBV4-3	TRBD2	few	CASSGLAGRFETQYF	TGCGCCAGCAGTGGACTAGCGGGAAGATTCGAGACCCAGTACTTC
TRBJ2-1	TRBV4-1	-	once	CASSQAERGTGFLEQFF	TGCGCCAGCAGCCAAGCGGAGAGAGGAACGGGTTTTCTTGAGCAGTTCTTC
TRBJ1-5	TRBV20-1	-	few	CSARKGNQPQHF	TGCAGTGCTAGGAAGGGAAATCAGCCCCAGCATTTT
TRBJ2-1	TRBV5-4	TRBD2	many	CASSFSGNPYNEQFF	TGTGCCAGCAGTTTCAGCGGGAACCCCTACAATGAGCAGTTCTTC
TRBJ2-3	TRBV5-1	-	-	CASSSTGTHLNTQYF	TGCGCCAGCAGCTCCACCGGGACCCACCTTAATACGCAGTATTTT
TRBJ1-2	TRBV7-8	-	few	CASSLVGRGAYGYTF	TGTGCCAGCAGCTTAGTAGGACGGGGGGCCTATGGCTACACCTTC
TRBJ2-3	TRBV4-2	TRBD2	few	CASSQDRGETDTQYF	TGTGCCAGCAGCCAAGACCGGGGGGAAACAGATACGCAGTATTTT
TRBJ1-5	TRBV14	TRBD1	-	CASSPDRGSQPQHF	TGTGCCAGCAGCCCCGACAGGGGGTCTCAGCCCCAGCATTTT